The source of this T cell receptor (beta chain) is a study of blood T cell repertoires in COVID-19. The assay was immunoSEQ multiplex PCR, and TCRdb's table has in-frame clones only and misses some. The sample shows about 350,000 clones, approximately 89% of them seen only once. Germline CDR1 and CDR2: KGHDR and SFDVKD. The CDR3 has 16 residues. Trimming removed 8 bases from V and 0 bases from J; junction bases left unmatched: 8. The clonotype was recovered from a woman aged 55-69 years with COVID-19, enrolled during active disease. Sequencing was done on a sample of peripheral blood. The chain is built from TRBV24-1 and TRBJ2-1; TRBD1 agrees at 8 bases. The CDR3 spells CATKGTGPSSYNEQFF. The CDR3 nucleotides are TGTGCCACCAAAGGGACAGGCCCGTCCTCCTACAATGAGCAGTTCTTC.